This T cell receptor beta chain was obtained from a study of human T cells and chemical hapten exposure. On the study more broadly: The sensitizer, 2% DPC, was used on around 2 cm by around 2 cm of upper inner arm skin. Study findings and constraints: TCRs at a frequency above 1 in 1000 stayed unchanged with DPC sensitization.

Authors' data handling: The median was around 91,000 TCRs per sample, ranging 23,224 to 690,600. TCRdb reanalysed the RACE reads using MiXCR and keeps one entry per CDR3 protein. What appears here as the V and J calls and clone size reflects TCRdb's work, not the paper's. The data contain 330,000 or so distinct CDR3 sequences, more than 5% of them singletons. Trimming at V came to 5 bases and at J to 5 bases, leaving 8 bases not matched to a gene. Germline loops: CDR1 SNHLY, CDR2 FYNNEI. CDR3 length: 15 residues. Indicated time point: patch test 2, 6 weeks after DPC sensitization. As to treatment: therapeutic diphenylcyclopropenone sensitization with weekly scalp DPC. Blood sampling occurred before each patch-test application. This clonotype was counted at least ten times. The antigen remains undetermined.

Sequences were derived from whole blood, sampled in connection with sensitization to the hapten diphenylcyclopropenone (DPC). The TCR comes from a woman under 30 with alopecia areata. Some clones in this sample may be carry-over from other donors' samples. J is TRBJ2-2 and V is TRBV2; 7 nucleotides align to TRBD2. Here the CDR3 DNA reads TGTGCCAGCAGTTGGGAGGGTCGCGGTACCGGGGAGCTGTTTTTT. This sequence encodes CASSWEGRGTGELFF.